This T cell receptor (beta chain) was retrieved from a study of a mutant IDH1 vaccine in newly diagnosed glioma. Study summary: Weeks 1, 3, 5, 7, 11, 15, 19 and 23 were when patients received their eight vaccinations. Patients got radiotherapy, temozolomide, or both beforehand, and most got both.

As to time point: week 23, last vaccination. The study gave 300 ug of mutant IDH1 20-mer peptide per vaccine dose, with topical imiquimod. Donors had new WHO grade 3 or 4 IDH1-mutant, ATRX-lost astrocytomas. Sequencing was performed with immunoSEQ multiplex PCR; in TCRdb, only in-frame clones are kept and a portion is missing. This table holds tens of thousands of clones, about four fifths found once. Turning to this clone: What it recognizes is unknown.

The CDR3 covers 12 residues. The germline gives CDR1 SNHLY, CDR2 FYNNEI. V lost 6 bases to trimming and J lost 7 bases; unmatched junction nucleotides: 5. This material consisted of PBMCs, taken from a glioma patient whose treatment included an IDH1 peptide vaccine. The chain combines TRBV2 with TRBJ1-2; 7 bases are shared with TRBD1. This TCR was sampled from a man aged 40-49 years with glioma. The CDR3 DNA reads as TGTGCCAGCAGACCGACAGGGTTTGGCTACACCTTC. This encodes CASRPTGFGYTF.